Each of the 14 T cell receptor beta chains below was sequenced from the same sample in a study of shared clonotypes between healthy human individuals. The repertoire was sequenced with immunoSEQ multiplex PCR; TCRdb's copy has only in-frame clones and lacks some. The profile shows about 100,000 clones, less than 60% of them singletons. The sequenced material came from PBMCs. Receptors originate from a middle-aged woman in good health. Some clones in this sample may be carry-over from other donors' samples.

This sequence joins TRBV10-3 and TRBJ2-7; 9 nucleotides match TRBD2. The CDR3 is 15 amino acids. The germline CDR1 and CDR2 sequences are ENHRY and SYGVKD. The V gene end was trimmed by 3 bases and the J gene end by 3 bases; junction bases not matched to a gene: 6. The CDR3 nucleotides read TGTGCCATCAGTGACCCGGGACTAGCAATCTACGAGCAGTACTTC. It yields the protein CAISDPGLAIYEQYF.

At least ten counts were recorded for this clone. This chain links TRBV27 with TRBJ1-2, with 8 bases that match TRBD1. The CDR3 runs to 11 residues. Germline V CDR1 and CDR2: MNHEY, SMNVEV (reference sequence). V lost 8 bases and J lost 8; bases outside the gene matches: 4. In DNA, the CDR3 is TGTGCCAGCGGACAGGGTAGCGGCTACACCTTC. It codes for CASGQGSGYTF.

The count of this clone is one. J is TRBJ1-1 and V is TRBV5-6; D not resolved. CDR1 SGHDT and CDR2 YYEEEE come from the germline V gene. CDR3 length equals 12 residues. The germline V and J ends were trimmed by 0 bases and 11 bases, with 11 bases remaining between them. The CDR3 DNA reads as TGTGCCAGCAGCTTGGCCGTGGGTGGCGCTTTCTTT. This encodes CASSLAVGGAFF.

The CDR3: CASSLAAAEQYF. The CDR3 region has the DNA TGTGCCAGCAGCTTAGCGGCCGCGGAGCAGTACTTC. J is TRBJ2-7 and V is TRBV7-9, with D unresolved. With 0 bases removed from V and 7 bases from J, the gap between germline ends came to 7 bases. From germline, CDR1 is SEHNR and CDR2 FQNEAQ (reference sequence). The CDR3 runs to 12 residues.

This clone was counted many times. This sequence joins TRBV27 and TRBJ2-1, with 12 bases fitting TRBD2. Germline V gene lookup returns CDR1 MNHEY and CDR2 SMNVEV (reference sequence). The CDR3 spans 17 residues. The V gene end was trimmed by 5 bases and the J gene end by 8 bases; junction bases not matched to a gene: 13. CDR3: CASSLLAGGRQRYEQFF. CDR3 DNA sequence: TGTGCCAGCAGTCTACTAGCGGGAGGAAGACAACGCTATGAGCAGTTCTTC.

This clone was seen only a few times. The CDR3 is CARAILTGRSYTF. The CDR3 DNA reads TGTGCCAGGGCAATTCTGACAGGCCGTAGCTACACCTTC. V and J are TRBV19 and TRBJ1-2; D possibly corresponds to TRBD1 (6 bases). Germline V CDR1 and CDR2: LNHDA, SQIVND (reference sequence). V shed 9 bases and J shed 9 bases, with 20 bases lying between them. The CDR3 sequence is 13 residues long.

The chain has TRBV6-5 and TRBJ1-4; no clear D. Germline CDR1 is MNHEY and CDR2 is SVGAGI. Trimming took off 2 bases at V and 8 bases at J, with 18 bases between the two ends. The CDR3 consists of 16 residues. The CDR3 DNA sequence: TGTGCCAGCAGTTACCAACCTTCCCCCCGCAGCGAAAAACTGTTTTTT. It encodes CASSYQPSPRSEKLFF.

The table lists this clone with a few counts. One base separates it from a far larger clone, so it is likely a read error. Here the CDR3 reads CASNQGREPDTQYF. CDR3 DNA: TGTGCCAGCAACCAAGGGCGGGAGCCAGATACGCAGTATTTT. The chain is built from TRBV4-2 and TRBJ2-3, with 7 bases aligning to TRBD2. The CDR3 runs to 14 residues. CDR1 LGHNA and CDR2 YNFKEQ come from the germline V gene.

The CDR3 sequence: CASSGTGSTEAFF. CDR3 in DNA: TGTGCCAGCAGCGGAACAGGGAGCACTGAAGCTTTCTTT. The rearrangement joins TRBV5-4 to TRBJ1-1; TRBD1 is a possible D gene (6 bases). The V end was cut by 4 bases, the J end by 4 bases, with 11 bases between. Germline V gene data show CDR1 as SGHNT and CDR2 as YYREEE (reference sequence). CDR3 length: 13 amino acids. The full variable domain, in which reference TRBV5-4 and TRBJ1-1 provide the parts outside the CDR3, is ETGVTQSPTHLIKTRGQQVTLRCSSQSGHNTVSWYQQALGQGPQFIFQYYREEENGRGNFPPRFSGLQFPNYSSELNVNALELDDSALYLCASSGTGSTEAFFGQGTRLTVV.

The genes are TRBV28 and TRBJ1-2; unclear D gene. V dropped 6 bases and J dropped 13 bases, with 18 bases sitting between them. The CDR3 contains 12 residues. The germline V gene has CDR1 MDHEN and CDR2 SYDVKM. In DNA, the CDR3 is TGTGCCAGCAGCCCACAGATCCGGTTGATCACCTTC. Protein product: CASSPQIRLITF.

At least ten counts were recorded for this clone. This chain connects TRBV6-1 to TRBJ2-3; possibly TRBD1 for D (6 bases). The CDR3 runs to 15 residues. CDR1 is MNHNS and CDR2 is SASEGT in the germline V gene. Deletions cut 3 bases from V and 2 bases from J, with 12 bases between. The CDR3 region is CASSDNGQHTDTQYF. As DNA, the CDR3 is TGTGCCAGCAGTGATAATGGACAGCACACAGATACGCAGTATTTT.

V is TRBV5-1 and J is TRBJ2-6; D unclear. CDR1 is SGHRS, CDR2 YFSETQ, per germline. The germline V and J ends were trimmed by 3 bases and 0 bases, with 7 bases remaining between them. The length of the CDR3 is 15 residues. The CDR3 DNA is TGCGCCAGCAGCTATACCTTCTCTGGGGCCAACGTCCTGACTTTC. As protein: CASSYTFSGANVLTF.

The chain has TRBV5-1 and TRBJ2-7; 9 positions agree with TRBD2. The V gene's germline CDR1 is SGHRS and CDR2 YFSETQ. After removal of 0 bases from V and 0 bases from J, the junction contained 10 bases not matched to a gene. This CDR3 contains 18 residues. The CDR3 protein is CASSLGASGTPSSYEQYF. For the CDR3, the DNA is TGCGCCAGCAGCTTGGGGGCTAGCGGGACACCGAGCTCCTACGAGCAGTACTTC.

This clone was detected many times. The chain recombines TRBV9 with TRBJ1-2; 9 nucleotides agree with TRBD1. The CDR3 is made up of 15 amino acids. Trimming at V came to 4 bases and at J to 3 bases, leaving 7 bases not matched to a gene. The V gene's germline CDR1 is SGDLS and CDR2 YYNGEE. CDR3 loop: CASSYLGQGDYGYTF. The CDR3 DNA reads as TGTGCCAGCAGCTACCTGGGACAGGGAGACTATGGCTACACCTTC.